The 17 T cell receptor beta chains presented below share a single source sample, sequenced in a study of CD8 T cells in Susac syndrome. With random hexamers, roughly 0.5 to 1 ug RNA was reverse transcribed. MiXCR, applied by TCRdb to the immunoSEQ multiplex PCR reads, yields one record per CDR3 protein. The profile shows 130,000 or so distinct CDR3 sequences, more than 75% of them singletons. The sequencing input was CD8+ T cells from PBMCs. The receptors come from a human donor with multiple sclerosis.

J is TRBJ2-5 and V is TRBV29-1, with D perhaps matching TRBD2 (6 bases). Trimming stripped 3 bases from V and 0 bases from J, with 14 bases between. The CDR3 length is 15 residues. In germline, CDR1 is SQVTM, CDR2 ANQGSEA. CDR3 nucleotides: TGCAGCGTTGAGGAGGGACTCCAGTACCAAGAGACCCAGTACTTC. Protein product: CSVEEGLQYQETQYF.

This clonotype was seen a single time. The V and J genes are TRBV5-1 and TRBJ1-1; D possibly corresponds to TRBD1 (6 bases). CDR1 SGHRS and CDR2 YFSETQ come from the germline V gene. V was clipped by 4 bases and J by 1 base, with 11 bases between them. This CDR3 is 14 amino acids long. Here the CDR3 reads CASSRWTANTEAFF. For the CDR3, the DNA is TGCGCCAGCAGCCGGTGGACAGCGAACACTGAAGCTTTCTTT.

The CDR3: CATSSEPPGEQFF. In DNA form, the CDR3 reads TGTGCCACCAGCTCTGAACCCCCAGGTGAGCAGTTCTTC. The chain employs TRBV24-1 and TRBJ2-1; D is unclear. V lost 7 bases and J lost 9, with 15 bases in between. The CDR3 is 13 amino acids. Germline CDR1 KGHDR, CDR2 SFDVKD.

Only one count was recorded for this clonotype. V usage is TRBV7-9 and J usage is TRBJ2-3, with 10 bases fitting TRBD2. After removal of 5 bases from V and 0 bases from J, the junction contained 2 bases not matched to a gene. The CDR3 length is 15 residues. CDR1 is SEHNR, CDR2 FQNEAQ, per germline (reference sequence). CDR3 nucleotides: TGTGCCAGCAGCGCGACTAGCGGGAGCACAGATACGCAGTATTTT. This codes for CASSATSGSTDTQYF.

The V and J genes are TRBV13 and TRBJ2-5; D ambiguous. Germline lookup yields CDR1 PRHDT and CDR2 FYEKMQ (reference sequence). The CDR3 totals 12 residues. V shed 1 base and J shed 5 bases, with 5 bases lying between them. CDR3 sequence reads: CASSLDRETQYF. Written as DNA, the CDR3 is TGTGCCAGCAGCTTAGATAGGGAGACCCAGTACTTC.

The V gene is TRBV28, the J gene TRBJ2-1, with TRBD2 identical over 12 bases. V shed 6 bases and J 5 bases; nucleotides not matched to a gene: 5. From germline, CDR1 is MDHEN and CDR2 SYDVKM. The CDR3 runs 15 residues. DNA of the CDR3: TGTGCCAGCAGCCTCGGACTAGCGGGGCACAATGAGCAGTTCTTC. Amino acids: CASSLGLAGHNEQFF.

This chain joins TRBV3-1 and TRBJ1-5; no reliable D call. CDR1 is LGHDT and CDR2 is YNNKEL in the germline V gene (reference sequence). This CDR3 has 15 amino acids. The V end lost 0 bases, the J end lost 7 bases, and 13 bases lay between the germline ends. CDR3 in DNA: TGTGCCAGCAGCCAAGATCGGAGGGTTGGCCAGCCCCAGCATTTT. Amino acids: CASSQDRRVGQPQHF.

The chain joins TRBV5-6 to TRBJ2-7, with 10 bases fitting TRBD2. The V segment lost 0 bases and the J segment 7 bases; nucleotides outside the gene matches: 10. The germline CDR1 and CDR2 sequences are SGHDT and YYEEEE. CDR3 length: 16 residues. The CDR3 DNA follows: TGTGCCAGCAGCTTGGGACTAGCGGGTACTATTGGGGAGCAGTACTTC. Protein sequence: CASSLGLAGTIGEQYF. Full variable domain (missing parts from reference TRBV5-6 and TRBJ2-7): DAGVTQSPTHLIKTRGQQVTLRCSPKSGHDTVSWYQQALGQGPQFIFQYYEEEERQRGNFPDRFSGHQFPNYSSELNVNALLLGDSALYLCASSLGLAGTIGEQYFGPGTRLTVT.

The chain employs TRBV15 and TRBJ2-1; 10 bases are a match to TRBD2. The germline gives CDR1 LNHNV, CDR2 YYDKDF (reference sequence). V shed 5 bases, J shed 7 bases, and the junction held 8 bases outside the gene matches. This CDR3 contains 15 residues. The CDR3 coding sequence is TGTGCCACCAGCGTAGCGGGGGGTCCTGGGAATGAGCAGTTCTTC. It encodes CATSVAGGPGNEQFF.

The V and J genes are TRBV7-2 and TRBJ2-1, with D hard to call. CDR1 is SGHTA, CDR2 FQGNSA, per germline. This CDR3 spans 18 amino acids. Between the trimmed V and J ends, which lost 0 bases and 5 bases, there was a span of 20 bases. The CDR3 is CASSLAAPTSMGNNEQFF. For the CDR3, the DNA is TGTGCCAGCAGCTTAGCGGCCCCTACTTCGATGGGGAACAATGAGCAGTTCTTC.

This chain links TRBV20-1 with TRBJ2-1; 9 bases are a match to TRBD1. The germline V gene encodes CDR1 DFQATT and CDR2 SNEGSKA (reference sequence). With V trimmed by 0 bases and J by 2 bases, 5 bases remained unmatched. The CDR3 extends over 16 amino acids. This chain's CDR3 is CSARDRGTGTYNEQFF. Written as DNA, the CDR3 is TGCAGTGCTAGAGATCGCGGGACAGGGACCTACAATGAGCAGTTCTTC.

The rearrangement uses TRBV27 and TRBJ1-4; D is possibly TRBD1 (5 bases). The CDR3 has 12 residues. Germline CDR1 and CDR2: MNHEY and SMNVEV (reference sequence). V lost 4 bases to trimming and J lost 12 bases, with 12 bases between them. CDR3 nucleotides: TGTGCCAGCAGTTACTTGACGGGGGAACTGTTTTTT. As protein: CASSYLTGELFF.

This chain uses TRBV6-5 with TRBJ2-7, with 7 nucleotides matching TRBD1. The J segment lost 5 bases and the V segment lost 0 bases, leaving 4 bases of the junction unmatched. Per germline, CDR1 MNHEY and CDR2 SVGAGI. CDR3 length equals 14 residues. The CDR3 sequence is CASSYSGQRNEQYF. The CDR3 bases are TGTGCCAGCAGTTACTCGGGACAGAGGAACGAGCAGTACTTC.

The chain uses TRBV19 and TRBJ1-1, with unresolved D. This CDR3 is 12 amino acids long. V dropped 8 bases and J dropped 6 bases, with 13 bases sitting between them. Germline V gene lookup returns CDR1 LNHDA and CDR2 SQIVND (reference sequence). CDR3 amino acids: CASDTLGAEAFF. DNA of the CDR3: TGTGCCAGTGATACCCTGGGCGCTGAAGCTTTCTTT.

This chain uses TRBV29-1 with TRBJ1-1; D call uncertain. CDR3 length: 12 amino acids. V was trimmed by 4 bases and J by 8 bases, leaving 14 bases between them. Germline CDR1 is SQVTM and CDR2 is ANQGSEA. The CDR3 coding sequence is TGCAGCGTTGTCAGTGGGAGGGCCGAAGCTTTCTTT. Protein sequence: CSVVSGRAEAFF.

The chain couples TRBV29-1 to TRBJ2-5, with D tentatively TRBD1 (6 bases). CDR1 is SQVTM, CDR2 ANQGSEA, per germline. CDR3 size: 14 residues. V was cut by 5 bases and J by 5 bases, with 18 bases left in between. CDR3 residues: CSVYPGDKAETQYF. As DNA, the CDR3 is TGCAGCGTTTACCCTGGGGACAAAGCGGAGACCCAGTACTTC.

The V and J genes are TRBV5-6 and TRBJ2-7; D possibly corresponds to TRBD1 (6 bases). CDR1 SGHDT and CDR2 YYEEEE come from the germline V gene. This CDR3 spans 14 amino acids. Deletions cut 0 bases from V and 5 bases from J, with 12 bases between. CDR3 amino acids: CASSLVQGVHEQYF. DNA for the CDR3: TGTGCCAGCAGCTTGGTACAGGGAGTCCACGAGCAGTACTTC.